This T cell receptor beta chain appears in the sequencing data of a study of T cell responses to AZD1222 COVID-19 vaccine. Findings and caveats of the study: Spike-specific TCR depth and breadth grew after two AZD1222 doses. Only a handful of AZD1222 recipients were seropositive at baseline.

This clone occurred once. Antigen specificity is unknown. Germline CDR1 and CDR2: MNHEY and SVGAGI. The V end was cut by 7 bases, the J end by 5 bases, with 8 bases between. This CDR3 has 11 amino acids. Using immunoSEQ multiplex PCR, the repertoire was profiled, and TCRdb retains in-frame clones only, with some absent. The sample lists some 150,000 clones; roughly nine tenths were seen once. This sequence was found in an adult who had recovered from COVID-19. The material sequenced was peripheral blood, taken after recovery from COVID-19. The gene calls are TRBV6-5 and TRBJ2-5, with D hard to call. The CDR3 sequence is CASNLLETQYF. CDR3 DNA: TGTGCCAGCAACCTTTTGGAGACCCAGTACTTC.